These 4 T cell receptor beta chains originate from one sample sequenced in a study of blood T cell repertoires in COVID-19. Method: immunoSEQ multiplex PCR; TCRdb's copy keeps in-frame clones and lacks some. This sample yields under 300,000 clones, of which about 85% are seen a single time; 2.5% to 3.5% belongs to the top ten. The specimen sequenced was PBMCs or T cells enriched from blood (not recorded which). The source is a woman between 45 and 60 years old who had recovered from COVID-19.

As concerns this clone: The sample contains more than one DNA sequence encoding this CDR3. The chain is built from TRBV2 and TRBJ1-6; tentative D call: TRBD1 (6 bases). CDR1 and CDR2 from the germline V gene are SNHLY and FYNNEI. This CDR3 contains 14 residues. The V end was cut by 3 bases, the J end by 7 bases, with 10 bases between. The CDR3 loop reads CASSDRGGNSPLHF. CDR3 in DNA: TGTGCCAGCAGTGACAGGGGTGGCAATTCACCCCTCCACTTT.

The gene calls are TRBV19 and TRBJ2-3, with D possibly TRBD1 on 5 matching bases. Trimming left V 5 bases short and J 0 bases short, with 12 bases between. Germline-derived CDR1 and CDR2 are LNHDA and SQIVND (reference sequence). This CDR3 is built from 15 residues. As DNA, the CDR3 is TGTGCCAGTAGTCGACAGATTTCTAGCACAGATACGCAGTATTTT. Its translation is CASSRQISSTDTQYF.

This chain connects TRBV28 to TRBJ2-3; 10 bases are a match to TRBD2. CDR1 is MDHEN and CDR2 is SYDVKM in the germline V gene. CDR3 length: 16 residues. The V gene end was trimmed by 3 bases and the J gene end by 5 bases; junction bases not matched to a gene: 8. CDR3 in DNA: TGTGCCAGCAGTTTTCATGGGAGACTAGCGGGAGATACGCAGTATTTT. As protein: CASSFHGRLAGDTQYF.

The chain employs TRBV7-9 and TRBJ2-5, with 12 nucleotides matching TRBD1. Germline CDR1 reads SEHNR; CDR2 reads FQNEAQ (reference sequence). The CDR3 runs 14 residues. Unmatched junction bases numbered 1, after V lost 4 bases and J lost 4 bases. This CDR3 is CASSWGQGAETQYF. In DNA form, the CDR3 reads TGTGCCAGCAGCTGGGGACAGGGGGCAGAGACCCAGTACTTC.